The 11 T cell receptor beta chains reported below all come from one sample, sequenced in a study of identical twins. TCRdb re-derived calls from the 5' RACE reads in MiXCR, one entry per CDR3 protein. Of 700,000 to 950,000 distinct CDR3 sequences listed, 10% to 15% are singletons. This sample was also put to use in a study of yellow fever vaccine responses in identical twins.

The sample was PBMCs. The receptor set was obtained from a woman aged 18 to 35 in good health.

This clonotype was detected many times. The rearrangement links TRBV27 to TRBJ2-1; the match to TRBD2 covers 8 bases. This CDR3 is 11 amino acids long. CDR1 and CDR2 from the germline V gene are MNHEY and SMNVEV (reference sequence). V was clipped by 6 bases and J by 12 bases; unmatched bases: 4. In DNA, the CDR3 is TGTGCCAGCAGAGCGGGAGTCCTGCAGTTCTTC. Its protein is CASRAGVLQFF.

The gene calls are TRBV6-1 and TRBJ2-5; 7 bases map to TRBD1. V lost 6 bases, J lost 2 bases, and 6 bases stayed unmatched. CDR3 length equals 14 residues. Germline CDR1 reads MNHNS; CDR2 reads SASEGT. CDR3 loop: CASRALQGQETQYF. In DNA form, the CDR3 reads TGTGCCAGCAGAGCTTTACAGGGGCAAGAGACCCAGTACTTC.

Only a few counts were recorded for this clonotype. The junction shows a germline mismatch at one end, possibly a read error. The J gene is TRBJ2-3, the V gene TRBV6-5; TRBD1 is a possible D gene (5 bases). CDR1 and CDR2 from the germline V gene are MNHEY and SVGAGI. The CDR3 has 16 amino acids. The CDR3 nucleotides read TGTGCCAGCAGCTACTCGGGCCCAGGGTCCACAGATACGCAGTATTTT. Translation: CASSYSGPGSTDTQYF.

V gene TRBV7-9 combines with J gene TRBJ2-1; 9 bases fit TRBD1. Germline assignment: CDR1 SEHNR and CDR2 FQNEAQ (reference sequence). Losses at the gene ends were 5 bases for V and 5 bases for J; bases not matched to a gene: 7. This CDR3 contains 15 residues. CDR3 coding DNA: TGTGCCAGCAGCGCCCGGGACAGGGTAGACAATGAGCAGTTCTTC. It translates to CASSARDRVDNEQFF.

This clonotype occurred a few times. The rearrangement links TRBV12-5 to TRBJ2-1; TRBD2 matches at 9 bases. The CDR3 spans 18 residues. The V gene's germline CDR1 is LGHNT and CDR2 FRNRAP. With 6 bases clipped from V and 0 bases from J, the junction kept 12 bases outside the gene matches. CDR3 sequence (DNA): TGTGCTAGTGGCTCTACCAGCCTAGCGGGAAGCTCCTACAATGAGCAGTTCTTC. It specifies CASGSTSLAGSSYNEQFF.

Here the CDR3 DNA reads TGCAGTGCTACAGTAGCGGGAGCCCAAGAGACCCAGTACTTC. Its protein is CSATVAGAQETQYF. This chain uses TRBV20-1 with TRBJ2-5; 9 nucleotides agree with TRBD2. This CDR3 is built from 14 residues. The germline gives CDR1 DFQATT, CDR2 SNEGSKA (reference sequence). With V trimmed by 4 bases and J by 1 base, 4 bases remained unmatched.

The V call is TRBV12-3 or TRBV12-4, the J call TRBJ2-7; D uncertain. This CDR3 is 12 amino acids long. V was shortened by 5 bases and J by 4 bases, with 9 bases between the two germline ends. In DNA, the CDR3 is TGTGCCAGCAGTCCTAGGAAATACGAGCAGTACTTC. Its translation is CASSPRKYEQYF.

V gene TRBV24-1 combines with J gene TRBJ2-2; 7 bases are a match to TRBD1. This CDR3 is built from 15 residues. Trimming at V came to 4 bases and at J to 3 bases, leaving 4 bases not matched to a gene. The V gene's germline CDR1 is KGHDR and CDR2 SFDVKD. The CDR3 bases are TGTGCCACCAGTGAACCCGACAGGGACACCGGGGAGCTGTTTTTT. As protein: CATSEPDRDTGELFF.

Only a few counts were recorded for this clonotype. The CDR3 sequence: CASSPPRTSTDTQYF. In DNA, the CDR3 is TGTGCCAGCTCACCACCGAGAACTAGCACAGATACGCAGTATTTT. The genes are TRBV18 and TRBJ2-3; D is undetermined. V lost 0 bases and J 0 bases, leaving 7 bases between the germline ends. Germline lookup yields CDR1 KGHSH and CDR2 LQKENI. This CDR3 has 15 amino acids.

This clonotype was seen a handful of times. The CDR3 sequence is CASSHTRPGSGGGYTF. The CDR3 DNA reads as TGTGCCAGCAGCCACACTAGGCCCGGGTCCGGCGGTGGCTACACCTTC. The chain has TRBV14 and TRBJ1-2; D unresolved. V lost 3 bases and J 7 bases, leaving 21 bases between the germline ends. The CDR3 spans 16 residues. The germline CDR1 and CDR2 sequences are SGHDN and FVKESK. The variable domain in full, completed from reference TRBV14 and TRBJ1-2, reads EAGVTQFPSHSVIEKGQTVTLRCDPISGHDNLYWYRRVMGKEIKFLLHFVKESKQDESGMPNNRFLAERTGGTYSTLKVQPAELEDSGVYFCASSHTRPGSGGGYTFGSGTRLTVV.

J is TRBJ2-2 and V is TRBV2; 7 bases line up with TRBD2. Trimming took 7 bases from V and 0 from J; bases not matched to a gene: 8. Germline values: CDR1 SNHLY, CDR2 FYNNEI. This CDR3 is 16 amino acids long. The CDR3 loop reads CASTTGGTTNTGELFF. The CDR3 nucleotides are TGTGCCAGCACTACCGGGGGGACCACGAACACCGGGGAGCTGTTTTTT.